Detailed here is one TCR beta chain. The repertoire was sequenced with immunoSEQ multiplex PCR; TCRdb's copy has only in-frame clones and lacks some. The sample lists approximately 50,000 clones, roughly nine tenths occurring once. These data come from a study of T cell changes during pregnancy in multiple sclerosis. CDR3 size: 16 residues. J lost 1 base, V lost 6 bases, and 5 bases had no gene match. Per germline, CDR1 MNHEY and CDR2 SMNVEV (reference sequence). The sequenced sample was CD8+ T cells from peripheral blood mononuclear cells, obtained after pregnancy. The rearrangement joins TRBV27 to TRBJ2-2, with 10 bases identical to TRBD2. This receptor was taken from a female donor with multiple sclerosis, enrolled in a pregnancy study. Here the CDR3 DNA reads TGTGCCAGCAGGATTCGACTAGCGGGGAACACCGGGGAGCTGTTTTTT. Translation gives CASRIRLAGNTGELFF.